Reported below is one TCR beta chain. The target antigen is unknown. As it was prepared, the TCRbeta library received unique molecular identifiers. TCRdb passed the PCR reads through MiXCR, listing each CDR3 protein once. The sample has about 980,000 distinct CDR3 sequences, about 30% seen once; the top ten hold around 30%. This specimen belongs to a study of T-cell reconstitution after alpha-beta-depleted transplantation in children. Study-wide results and limits: One year post-transplant, T-cell counts and diversity were largely derived from T cells produced anew. Several hundred expanded graft clones reportedly gave rise to the alpha-beta T cells present about two months after transplant. Surviving thymic progenitors and recipient T cells were the source of high TCRbeta diversity at day 60 in some patients.

Trimming pared 6 bases from V and 5 bases from J, leaving 11 bases between. The CDR3 length is 11 residues. Germline assignment: CDR1 DFQATT and CDR2 SNEGSKA (reference sequence). The rearrangement joins TRBV20-1 to TRBJ2-7; TRBD2 might be the D (5 bases). The specimen comprised PBMCs, mostly from graft donor cells, sampled 360 days after TCRalphabeta/CD19-depleted stem cell transplant. The TCR originated in a boy under two years old who had a stem cell transplant for SCID, so the T cells may come from the graft donor. CDR3 bases: TGCAGTGCCACCCCGCGGGACGAGCAGTACTTC. Protein: CSATPRDEQYF.